This entry concerns a single T cell receptor beta chain. The antigen is unknown. These data come from a study of response to subunit inactivated influenza vaccine. Study-wide findings and caveats: Authors suggested few new T cells are recruited by each seasonal influenza vaccination.

TCRdb reprocessed the RT-PCR reads via MiXCR and lists one record per CDR3 protein. This table holds about 650,000 distinct CDR3 sequences, approximately 15% found once. The sequences come from PBMCs from blood, collected 14 to 15 days before vaccination. This TCR was sampled from a middle-aged man who received an inactivated influenza vaccine.

CDR3 bases: TGTGCCAGCAGTGAGGGAGACTCTCGCACAGATACGCAGTATTTT. Translation gives CASSEGDSRTDTQYF. The rearrangement links TRBV2 to TRBJ2-3; a possible D gene is TRBD2 (5 bases). This CDR3 spans 15 amino acids. Trimming removed 3 bases from V and 1 base from J, with 11 bases in between. Germline V lookup: CDR1 SNHLY, CDR2 FYNNEI.